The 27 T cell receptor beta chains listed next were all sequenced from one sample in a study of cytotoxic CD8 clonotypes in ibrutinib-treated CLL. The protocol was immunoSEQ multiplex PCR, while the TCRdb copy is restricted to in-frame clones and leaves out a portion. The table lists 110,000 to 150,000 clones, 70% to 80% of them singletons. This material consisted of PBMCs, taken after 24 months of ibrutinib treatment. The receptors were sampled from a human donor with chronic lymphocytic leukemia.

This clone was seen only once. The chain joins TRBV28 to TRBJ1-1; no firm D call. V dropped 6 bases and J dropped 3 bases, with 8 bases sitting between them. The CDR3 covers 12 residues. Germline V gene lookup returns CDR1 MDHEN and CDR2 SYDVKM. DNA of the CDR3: TGTGCCAGCAGCACCCAGTACACTGAAGCTTTCTTT. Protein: CASSTQYTEAFF.

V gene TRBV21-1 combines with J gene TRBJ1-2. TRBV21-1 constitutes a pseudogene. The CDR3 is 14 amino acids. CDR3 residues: CASSPTPPEEGYTF. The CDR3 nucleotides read TGTGCCAGCAGCCCCACACCCCCCGAGGAGGGCTACACCTTC.

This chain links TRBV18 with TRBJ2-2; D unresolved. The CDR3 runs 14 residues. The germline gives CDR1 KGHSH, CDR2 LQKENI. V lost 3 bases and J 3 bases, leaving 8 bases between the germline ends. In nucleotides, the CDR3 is TGTGCCAGCTCACCGGACGGATACACCGGGGAGCTGTTTTTT. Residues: CASSPDGYTGELFF.

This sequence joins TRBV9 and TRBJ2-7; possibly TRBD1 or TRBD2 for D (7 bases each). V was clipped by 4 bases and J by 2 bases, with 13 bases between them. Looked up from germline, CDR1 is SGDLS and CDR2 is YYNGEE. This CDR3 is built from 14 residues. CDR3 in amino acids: CASSLQGGPYEQYF. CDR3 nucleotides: TGTGCCAGCAGCCTCCAGGGGGGGCCCTACGAGCAGTACTTC.

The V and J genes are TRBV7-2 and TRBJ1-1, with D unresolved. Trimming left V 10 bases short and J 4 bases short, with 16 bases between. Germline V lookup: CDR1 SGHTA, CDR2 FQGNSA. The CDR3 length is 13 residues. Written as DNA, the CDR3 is TGTGCCATAGAGCTACAGTTAGGCACTGAAGCTTTCTTT. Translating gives CAIELQLGTEAFF. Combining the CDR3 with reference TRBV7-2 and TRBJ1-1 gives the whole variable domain GAGVSQSPSNKVTEKGKDVELRCDPISGHTALYWYRQSLGQGLEFLIYFQGNSAPDKSGLPSDRFSAERTGGSVSTLTIQRTQQEDSAVYLCAIELQLGTEAFFGQGTRLTVV.

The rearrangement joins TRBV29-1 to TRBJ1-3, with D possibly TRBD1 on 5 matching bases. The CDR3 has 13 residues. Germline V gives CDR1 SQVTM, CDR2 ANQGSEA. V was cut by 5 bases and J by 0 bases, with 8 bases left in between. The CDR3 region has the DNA TGCAGCGTTAGGGACCTCTCTGGAAACACCATATATTTT. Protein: CSVRDLSGNTIYF.

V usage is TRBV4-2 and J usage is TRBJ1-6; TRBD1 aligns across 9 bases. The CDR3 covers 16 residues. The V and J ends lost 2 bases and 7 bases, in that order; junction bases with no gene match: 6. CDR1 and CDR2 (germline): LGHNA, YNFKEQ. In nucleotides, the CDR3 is TGTGCCAGCAGCCAAAGGGCGGGGACAGGGAATTCACCCCTCCACTTT. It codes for CASSQRAGTGNSPLHF.

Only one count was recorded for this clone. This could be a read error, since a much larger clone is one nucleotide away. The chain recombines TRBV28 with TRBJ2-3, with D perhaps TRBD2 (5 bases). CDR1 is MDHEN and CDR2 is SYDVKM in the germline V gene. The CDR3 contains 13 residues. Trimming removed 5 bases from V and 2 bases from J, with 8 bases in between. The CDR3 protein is CASSDGVTDTQYF. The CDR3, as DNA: TGTGCCAGCAGTGACGGGGTCACAGATACGCAGTATTTT.

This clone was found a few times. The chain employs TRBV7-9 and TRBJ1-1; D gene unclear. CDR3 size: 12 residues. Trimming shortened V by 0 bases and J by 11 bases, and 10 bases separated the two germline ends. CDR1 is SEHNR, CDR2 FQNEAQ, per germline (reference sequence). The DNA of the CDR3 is TGTGCCAGCAGCTTAGCGGCTCGAGTGGCTTTCTTT. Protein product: CASSLAARVAFF.

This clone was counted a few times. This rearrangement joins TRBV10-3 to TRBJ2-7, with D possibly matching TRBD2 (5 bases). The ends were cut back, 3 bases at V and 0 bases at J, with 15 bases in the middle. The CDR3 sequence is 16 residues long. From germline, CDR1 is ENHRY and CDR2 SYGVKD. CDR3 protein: CAISEPDPEGSYEQYF. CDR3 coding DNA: TGTGCCATCAGTGAACCGGACCCCGAGGGCTCCTACGAGCAGTACTTC.

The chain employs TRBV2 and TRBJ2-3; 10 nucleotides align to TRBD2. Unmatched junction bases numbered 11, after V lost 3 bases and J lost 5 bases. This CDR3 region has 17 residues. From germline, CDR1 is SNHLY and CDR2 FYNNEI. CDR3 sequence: CASSDPPSGGAGDTQYF. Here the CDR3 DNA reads TGTGCCAGCAGTGATCCCCCGAGCGGGGGGGCGGGAGATACGCAGTATTTT.

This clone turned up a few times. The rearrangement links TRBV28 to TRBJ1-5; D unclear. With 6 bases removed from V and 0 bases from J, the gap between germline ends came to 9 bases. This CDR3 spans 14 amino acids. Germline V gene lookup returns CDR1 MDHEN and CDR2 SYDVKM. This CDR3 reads CASSDLYSNQPQHF. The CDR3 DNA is TGTGCCAGCAGCGACCTATATAGCAATCAGCCCCAGCATTTT.

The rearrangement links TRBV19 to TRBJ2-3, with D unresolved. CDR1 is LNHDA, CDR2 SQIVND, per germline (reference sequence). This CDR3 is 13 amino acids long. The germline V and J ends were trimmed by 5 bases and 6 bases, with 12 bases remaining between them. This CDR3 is CASSRAGVDTQYF. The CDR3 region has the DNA TGTGCCAGTAGTCGGGCCGGTGTGGATACGCAGTATTTT.

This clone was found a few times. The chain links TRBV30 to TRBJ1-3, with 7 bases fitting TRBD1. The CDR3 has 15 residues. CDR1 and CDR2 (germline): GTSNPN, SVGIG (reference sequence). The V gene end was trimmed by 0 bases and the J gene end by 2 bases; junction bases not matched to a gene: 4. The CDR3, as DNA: TGTGCCTGGAGTGTCCTCAGGGGGACTGGAAACACCATATATTTT. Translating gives CAWSVLRGTGNTIYF. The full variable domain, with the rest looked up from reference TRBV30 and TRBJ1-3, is SQTIHQWPATLVQPVGSPLSLECTVEGTSNPNLYWYRQAAGRGLQLLFYSVGIGQISSEVPQNLSASRPQDRQFILSSKKLLLSDSGFYLCAWSVLRGTGNTIYFGEGSWLTVV.

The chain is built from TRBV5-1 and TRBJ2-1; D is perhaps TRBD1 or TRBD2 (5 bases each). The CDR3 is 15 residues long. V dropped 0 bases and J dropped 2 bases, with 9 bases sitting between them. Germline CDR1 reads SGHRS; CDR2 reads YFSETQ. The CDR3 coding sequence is TGCGCCAGCAGCTTGGTCCAGGGAGCCTACAATGAGCAGTTCTTC. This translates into CASSLVQGAYNEQFF.

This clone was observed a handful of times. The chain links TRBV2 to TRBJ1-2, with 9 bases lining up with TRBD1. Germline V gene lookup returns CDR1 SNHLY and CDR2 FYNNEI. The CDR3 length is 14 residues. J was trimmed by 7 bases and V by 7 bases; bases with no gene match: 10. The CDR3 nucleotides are TGTGCCAGCACCGGGACAGGGAAATTGGGTGGCTACACCTTC. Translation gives CASTGTGKLGGYTF.

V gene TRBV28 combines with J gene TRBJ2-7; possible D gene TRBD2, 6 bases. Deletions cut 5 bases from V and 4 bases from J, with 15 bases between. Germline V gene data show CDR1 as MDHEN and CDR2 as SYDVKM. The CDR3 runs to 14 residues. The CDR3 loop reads CASSPAGLPYEQYF. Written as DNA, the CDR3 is TGTGCCAGCAGTCCGGCGGGACTTCCTTACGAGCAGTACTTC.

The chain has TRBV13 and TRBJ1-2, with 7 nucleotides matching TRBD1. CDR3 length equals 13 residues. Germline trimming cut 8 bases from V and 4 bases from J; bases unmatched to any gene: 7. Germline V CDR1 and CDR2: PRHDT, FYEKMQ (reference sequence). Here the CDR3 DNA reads TGTGCCAGCGCCACCGACAGGGCCTATGGCTACACCTTC. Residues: CASATDRAYGYTF.

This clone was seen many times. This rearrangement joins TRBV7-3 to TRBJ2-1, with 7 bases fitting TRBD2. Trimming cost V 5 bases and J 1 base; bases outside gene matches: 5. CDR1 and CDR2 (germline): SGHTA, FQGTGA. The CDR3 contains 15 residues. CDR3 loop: CASSVQRGSYNEQFF. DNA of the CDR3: TGTGCCAGCAGCGTTCAGCGGGGTTCCTACAATGAGCAGTTCTTC.

In nucleotides, the CDR3 is TGTGCCAGCAGCGCTAGGAGGCTAGCGGGTTCCGGGGAGCTGTTTTTT. This translates into CASSARRLAGSGELFF. The gene calls are TRBV11-3 and TRBJ2-2; TRBD2 agrees at 8 bases. V gave up 5 bases and J gave up 6 bases; unmatched junction bases: 11. CDR3 length: 16 amino acids. Per the germline V gene, CDR1 is SGHNT and CDR2 is YENEEA. Filled out from reference TRBV11-3 and TRBJ2-2, the complete variable domain reads EAGVVQSPRYKIIEKKQPVAFWCNPISGHNTLYWYLQNLGQGPELLIRYENEEAVDDSQLPKDRFSAERLKGVDSTLKIQPAELGDSAVYLCASSARRLAGSGELFFGEGSRLTVL.

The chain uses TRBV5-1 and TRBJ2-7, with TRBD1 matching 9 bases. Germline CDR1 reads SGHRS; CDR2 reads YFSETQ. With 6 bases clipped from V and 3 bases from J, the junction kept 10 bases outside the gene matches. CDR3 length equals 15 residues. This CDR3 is CASTPIPGQGYEQYF. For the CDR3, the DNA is TGCGCCAGCACCCCTATCCCGGGACAGGGCTACGAGCAGTACTTC.

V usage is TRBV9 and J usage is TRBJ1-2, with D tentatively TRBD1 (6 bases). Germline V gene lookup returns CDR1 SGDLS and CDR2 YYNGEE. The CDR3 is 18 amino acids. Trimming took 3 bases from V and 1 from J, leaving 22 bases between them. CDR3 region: CASSAPRGGPGGNYGYTF. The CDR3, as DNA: TGTGCCAGCAGCGCACCCCGGGGGGGGCCCGGCGGTAACTATGGCTACACCTTC.

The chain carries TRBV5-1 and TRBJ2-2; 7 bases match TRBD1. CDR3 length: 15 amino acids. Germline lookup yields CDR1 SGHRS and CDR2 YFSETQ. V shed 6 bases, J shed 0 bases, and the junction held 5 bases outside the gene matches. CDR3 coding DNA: TGCGCCAGCACATCCGGGACAGCGAACACCGGGGAGCTGTTTTTT. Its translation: CASTSGTANTGELFF.

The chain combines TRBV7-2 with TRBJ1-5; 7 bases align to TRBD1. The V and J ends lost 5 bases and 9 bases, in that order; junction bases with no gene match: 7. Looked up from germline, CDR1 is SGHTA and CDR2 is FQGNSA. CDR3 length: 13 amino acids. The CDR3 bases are TGTGCCAGCAGCCGCGACAGGGAATGGCCCCAGCATTTT. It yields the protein CASSRDREWPQHF.

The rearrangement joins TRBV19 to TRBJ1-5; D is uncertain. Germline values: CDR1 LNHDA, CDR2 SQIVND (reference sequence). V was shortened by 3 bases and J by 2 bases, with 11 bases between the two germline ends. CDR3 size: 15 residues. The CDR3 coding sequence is TGTGCCAGTAGTATCCTCGGCGGGGGCAATCAGCCCCAGCATTTT. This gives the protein CASSILGGGNQPQHF.

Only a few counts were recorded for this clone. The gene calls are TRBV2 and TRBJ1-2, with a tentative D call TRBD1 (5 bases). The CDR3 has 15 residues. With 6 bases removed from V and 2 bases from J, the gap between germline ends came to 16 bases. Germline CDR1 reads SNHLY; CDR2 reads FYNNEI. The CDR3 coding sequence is TGTGCCAGCAGCGGGGAGGCAGGGCCCAACTATGGCTACACCTTC. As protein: CASSGEAGPNYGYTF. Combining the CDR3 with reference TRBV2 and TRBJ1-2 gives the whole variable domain EPEVTQTPSHQVTQMGQEVILRCVPISNHLYFYWYRQILGQKVEFLVSFYNNEISEKSEIFDDQFSVERPDGSNFTLKIRSTKLEDSAMYFCASSGEAGPNYGYTFGSGTRLTVV.

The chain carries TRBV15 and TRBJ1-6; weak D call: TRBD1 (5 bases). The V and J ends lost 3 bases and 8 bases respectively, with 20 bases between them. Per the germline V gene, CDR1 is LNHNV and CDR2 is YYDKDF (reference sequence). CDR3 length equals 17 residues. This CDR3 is CATSSRRGPAGDSPLHF. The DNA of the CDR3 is TGTGCCACCAGCAGCAGGCGCGGCCCCGCGGGGGATTCACCCCTCCACTTT.